The 4 T cell receptor beta chains below were found in one sample sequenced in a study of cytotoxic CD8 clonotypes in ibrutinib-treated CLL. Sequenced by immunoSEQ multiplex PCR; TCRdb stores in-frame clones only, minus some. Among 150,000 to 200,000 clones, roughly 88% were seen once, and the ten largest hold 3%. This specimen consisted of PBMCs, obtained at disease progression, from a patient treated with ibrutinib. The receptors shown here come from a human donor with chronic lymphocytic leukemia.

The V and J genes are TRBV27 and TRBJ2-2, with TRBD1 matching 7 bases. Germline CDR1 reads MNHEY; CDR2 reads SMNVEV (reference sequence). This CDR3 is 15 amino acids long. Germline trimming cut 5 bases from V and 2 bases from J; bases unmatched to any gene: 5. The CDR3 region is CASSRGQPNTGELFF. Here the CDR3 DNA reads TGTGCCAGCAGTCGGGGACAGCCCAACACCGGGGAGCTGTTTTTT.

The chain joins TRBV7-8 to TRBJ1-1, with TRBD1 identical over 7 bases. The germline V gene encodes CDR1 SGHVS and CDR2 FQNEAQ. The CDR3 has 12 amino acids. Trimming cost V 1 base and J 10 bases; bases outside gene matches: 3. The CDR3: CASSLVSGGAFF. The CDR3 DNA follows: TGTGCCAGCAGCTTAGTATCAGGGGGAGCTTTCTTT.

The chain is built from TRBV6-6 and TRBJ1-4; TRBD1 matches 8 bases. The CDR3 totals 15 residues. Trimming took 4 bases from V and 5 from J; bases not matched to a gene: 6. Germline V lookup: CDR1 MNHNY, CDR2 SVGAGI (reference sequence). The CDR3 region has the DNA TGTGCCAGCAGTTCGCCAGGGGGCTTGAATGAAAAACTGTTTTTT. It is translated as CASSSPGGLNEKLFF.

On this clone itself: At one end, the junction sequence differs from germline, possibly due to a read error. The J gene is TRBJ2-1, the V gene TRBV5-4; TRBD2 matches at 10 bases. CDR3 length: 16 amino acids. Germline CDR1 and CDR2: SGHNT and YYREEE (reference sequence). The CDR3 DNA reads as TGTGTCAGCAGCTCGAGCGGGAGGGCCGCCTACAATGAGCAGTTCTTC. Its translation: CVSSSSGRAAYNEQFF. The full variable domain, completed using reference TRBV5-4 and TRBJ2-1, is ETGVTQSPTHLIKTRGQQVTLRCSSQSGHNTVSWYQQALGQGPQFIFQYYREEENGRGNFPPRFSGLQFPNYSSELNVNALELDDSALYLCVSSSSGRAAYNEQFFGPGTRLTVL.